This T cell receptor (beta chain) was observed in a study of blood T cell repertoires in COVID-19. Trimming shortened V by 8 bases and J by 2 bases, and 19 bases separated the two germline ends. Germline V gives CDR1 MNHEY, CDR2 SVGAGI. This CDR3 comprises 15 residues. Patients in Seattle were enrolled during active infection, then followed longitudinally. Authors' methods: It was from reference gene primer amplification that nucleated cell counts were estimated. Generated by immunoSEQ multiplex PCR, the TCRdb table keeps only in-frame clones and is missing some. The D gene and trimming were derived from the DNA, and the V and J assignments and clone size from that table. Of 150,000 to 200,000 clones in the sample, about 87% were seen once.

The sample consisted of peripheral blood. The chain has TRBV6-5 and TRBJ2-7, with TRBD1 as a possible D gene (6 bases). The clonotype was recovered from a woman in her seventies with COVID-19, enrolled during active disease. The CDR3 DNA follows: TGTGCCAGCTCATCCCTGGGGACAACGGCCTACGAGCAGTACTTC. Residues: CASSSLGTTAYEQYF.